The rows below give T cell receptor beta chains drawn from one sample of a study of T cell responses to AZD1222 COVID-19 vaccine. The protocol was immunoSEQ multiplex PCR, while the TCRdb copy is restricted to in-frame clones and leaves out a portion. The table has 80,000 to 95,000 clones, 88% seen once; the top ten hold 6.9%. The sequencing used peripheral blood, collected 28 days after the second AZD1222 dose. The receptors come from an adult who received the AZD1222 COVID-19 vaccine. The CDR3 runs from the conserved cysteine through the conserved F or W. The order of the fields is V gene, clone size, D gene, J gene, CDR3 protein, CDR3 DNA. The D gene is left open where the match is weak. Size is stated for part of the rows, as once, few or many counts, or as a class when the clone is expanded.

v_gene: TRBV28
abundance: NA
d_gene: NA
j_gene: TRBJ2-6
CDR3aa: CASSLSGSSGANVLTF
CDR3nt: TGTGCCAGCAGTTTATCGGGAAGCTCTGGGGCCAACGTCCTGACTTTC

v_gene: TRBV20-1
abundance: NA
d_gene: TRBD1
j_gene: TRBJ2-1
CDR3aa: CSARKETGEFF
CDR3nt: TGCAGTGCTAGAAAGGAGACAGGGGAATTCTTC

v_gene: TRBV7-3
abundance: once
d_gene: NA
j_gene: TRBJ2-2
CDR3aa: CASTTTGELFF
CDR3nt: TGTGCCAGCACCACTACCGGGGAGCTGTTTTTT

v_gene: TRBV11-2
abundance: NA
d_gene: NA
j_gene: TRBJ1-1
CDR3aa: CASSLDLFGRVMNTEAFF
CDR3nt: TGTGCCAGCAGCTTAGATCTGTTCGGGAGGGTGATGAACACTGAAGCTTTCTTT

v_gene: TRBV28
abundance: once
d_gene: NA
j_gene: TRBJ1-1
CDR3aa: CASSFRGIRMNTEAFF
CDR3nt: TGTGCCAGCAGTTTTAGGGGGATTCGGATGAACACTGAAGCTTTCTTT

v_gene: TRBV7-2
abundance: NA
d_gene: NA
j_gene: TRBJ2-7
CDR3aa: CASRSDREGYEQYF
CDR3nt: TGTGCCAGCAGATCGGACAGGGAGGGGTACGAGCAGTACTTC

v_gene: TRBV6-5
abundance: NA
d_gene: NA
j_gene: TRBJ1-2
CDR3aa: CASSYNARRNYGYTF
CDR3nt: TGTGCCAGCAGTTACAACGCCCGGCGTAACTATGGCTACACCTTC

v_gene: TRBV7-8
abundance: NA
d_gene: TRBD1
j_gene: TRBJ1-1
CDR3aa: CASSLGHGQGKTEAFF
CDR3nt: TGTGCCAGCAGCTTAGGCCATGGACAGGGGAAAACTGAAGCTTTCTTT

v_gene: TRBV21-1
abundance: NA
d_gene: NA
j_gene: TRBJ2-2
CDR3aa: CASSKTGGLDTGELFF
CDR3nt: TGTGCCAGCAGCAAAACCGGGGGGCTGGACACCGGGGAGCTGTTTTTT

v_gene: TRBV14
abundance: NA
d_gene: NA
j_gene: TRBJ1-6
CDR3aa: CASSRFSDSPNSPLHF
CDR3nt: TGTGCCAGCAGCCGTTTTTCGGACAGCCCAAATTCACCCCTCCACTTT